The present T cell receptor beta chain was sequenced within a study of T cells in Graves' hyperthyroidism and ophthalmopathy. To note about this clonotype: A read error is possible here, since a much larger clone lies one base away.

Together with thyroid ultrasound, orbital computed tomography, serum thyroxine and TRAb, clinical symptoms were used for diagnoses. The source material, RNA transcripts, was used to amplify TCR beta CDR3 regions. First-round RT-PCR targeting the TCR CDR3 was performed with the HTBI primer set. TCRdb independently ran MiXCR on the multiplex PCR reads; one entry per CDR3 protein. The sample has some 560,000 distinct CDR3 sequences, approximately 14% seen once. The origin of this receptor is a woman between 25 and 40 years old with Graves' hyperthyroidism. Sample: blood.

The CDR3 loop is CASSRTSGTYGQYF. The CDR3 DNA reads as TGTGCCAGCAGTCGGACTAGCGGGACCTACGGGCAGTACTTC. The V and J genes are TRBV6-1 and TRBJ2-7; 12 nucleotides match TRBD2. Germline V gene data show CDR1 as MNHNS and CDR2 as SASEGT. The CDR3 has 14 residues.